Following are 32 T cell receptor beta chains from one sample sequenced in a study of blood T cell repertoires in COVID-19. TCRdb's table, derived via immunoSEQ multiplex PCR, lists solely in-frame clones and lacks some. The data contain roughly 170,000 clones, almost 80% of them singletons. Material: peripheral blood. These receptors were collected from a woman in her sixties or seventies with acute or convalescent COVID-19.

The chain uses TRBV18 and TRBJ2-7; TRBD2 is a possible D gene (5 bases). This CDR3 spans 14 amino acids. The germline gives CDR1 KGHSH, CDR2 LQKENI. V was trimmed by 3 bases and J by 2 bases, leaving 11 bases between them. The DNA of the CDR3 is TGTGCCAGCTCACCTAGCGTCGGGACCTACGAGCAGTACTTC. This sequence encodes CASSPSVGTYEQYF.

The DNA of the CDR3 is TGTGCCAGTAGTATTCCGCCAGGGGGAGGTGGCTATGGCTACACCTTC. As protein: CASSIPPGGGGYGYTF. The chain carries TRBV19 and TRBJ1-2; 7 bases fit TRBD1. The CDR3 sequence is 16 residues long. CDR1 and CDR2 from the germline V gene are LNHDA and SQIVND (reference sequence). V was clipped by 3 bases and J by 4 bases; unmatched bases: 11.

This chain's CDR3 is CASSQEMVWAGEAFF. The CDR3 bases are TGTGCCAGCAGCCAAGAGATGGTGTGGGCTGGTGAAGCTTTCTTT. This chain connects TRBV3-1 (or the pseudogene TRBV3-2) to TRBJ1-1; D gene unclear. V was trimmed by 0 bases and J by 7 bases, leaving 15 bases between them. The CDR3 is 15 amino acids. Germline V gene sequence: CDR1 LGHDT, CDR2 YNNKEL (reference sequence).

V and J are TRBV24-1 and TRBJ1-1; D perhaps matches TRBD1 (5 bases). Trimming pared 7 bases from V and 1 base from J, leaving 9 bases between. The germline V gene has CDR1 KGHDR and CDR2 SFDVKD. The CDR3 loop spans 13 amino acids. This CDR3 is CATRRGGNTEAFF. In DNA, the CDR3 is TGTGCCACCAGGCGGGGGGGGAACACTGAAGCTTTCTTT.

The chain links TRBV6-5 to TRBJ1-1, with unresolved D. Germline V gene sequence: CDR1 MNHEY, CDR2 SVGAGI. The CDR3 has 14 amino acids. V was clipped by 7 bases and J by 0 bases, with 12 bases between them. CDR3 coding DNA: TGTGCCAGCAATCAGCAGGTTATGAACACTGAAGCTTTCTTT. Its protein product is CASNQQVMNTEAFF.

This CDR3 is CASSINAAQVSEQYF. As DNA, the CDR3 is TGTGCCAGTAGTATAAACGCAGCCCAGGTCTCCGAGCAGTACTTC. The V gene is TRBV19, the J gene TRBJ2-7; D call uncertain. V lost 2 bases and J 6 bases, leaving 17 bases between the germline ends. CDR1 LNHDA and CDR2 SQIVND come from the germline V gene (reference sequence). The CDR3 extends over 15 amino acids.

The chain couples TRBV6-5 to TRBJ2-1; 7 bases align to TRBD2. The CDR3 sequence is 12 residues long. Trimming took 5 bases from V and 8 from J; bases not matched to a gene: 3. Germline-derived CDR1 and CDR2 are MNHEY and SVGAGI. The CDR3 loop reads CASSPRGDEQFF. DNA for the CDR3: TGTGCCAGCAGTCCCCGGGGGGATGAGCAGTTCTTC.

The rearrangement links TRBV19 to TRBJ2-1, with 11 bases fitting TRBD2. The germline CDR1 and CDR2 sequences are LNHDA and SQIVND (reference sequence). V dropped 7 bases and J dropped 9; count of bases not matched to a gene: 8. The CDR3 totals 14 residues. CDR3: CASKGLAVGGEQFF. The CDR3 DNA reads as TGTGCCAGTAAGGGACTAGCGGTAGGTGGTGAGCAGTTCTTC. The complete variable domain, with remaining parts taken from reference TRBV19 and TRBJ2-1, reads DGGITQSPKYLFRKEGQNVTLSCEQNLNHDAMYWYRQDPGQGLRLIYYSQIVNDFQKGDIAEGYSVSREKKESFPLTVTSAQKNPTAFYLCASKGLAVGGEQFFGPGTRLTVL.

The chain combines TRBV3-1 (or the pseudogene TRBV3-2) with TRBJ2-1; 9 bases match TRBD1. V shed 4 bases and J 4 bases; nucleotides not matched to a gene: 11. Germline CDR1 reads LGHDT; CDR2 reads YNNKEL (reference sequence). The CDR3 length is 17 residues. For the CDR3, the DNA is TGTGCCAGCAGCCTAGGGACAGGGCTAAGGAGTTACAATGAGCAGTTCTTC. This translates into CASSLGTGLRSYNEQFF.

The chain recombines TRBV2 with TRBJ1-1; the D gene is possibly TRBD1 (5 bases). The CDR3 covers 15 residues. V gave up 6 bases and J gave up 2 bases, with 16 bases separating them. CDR1 is SNHLY and CDR2 is FYNNEI in the germline V gene. This CDR3 is CASREEGLSNTEAFF. The CDR3 DNA follows: TGTGCCAGCAGGGAGGAGGGGCTGAGTAACACTGAAGCTTTCTTT.

CDR3 nucleotides: TGTGCCAGCACCCTTCTTGGCAGGGAAAATGAGCAGTTCTTC. Protein: CASTLLGRENEQFF. The J gene is TRBJ2-1, the V gene TRBV7-8; perhaps TRBD1 as D (5 bases). V gave up 7 bases and J gave up 7 bases, with 17 bases separating them. Germline-derived CDR1 and CDR2 are SGHVS and FQNEAQ. The CDR3 spans 14 residues.

CDR3 amino acids: CASTRLIQGDGYTF. CDR3 sequence (DNA): TGTGCCAGCACCCGCTTAATTCAGGGGGATGGCTACACCTTC. The chain recombines TRBV7-6 with TRBJ1-2; the match to TRBD1 covers 7 bases. Germline lookup yields CDR1 SGHVS and CDR2 FNYEAQ. The CDR3 runs 14 residues. J gave up 6 bases and V 7 bases, and 11 bases lay outside the gene matches. Full variable domain (remainder filled in from reference TRBV7-6 and TRBJ1-2): GAGVSQSPRYKVTKRGQDVALRCDPISGHVSLYWYRQALGQGPEFLTYFNYEAQQDKSGLPNDRFSAERPEGSISTLTIQRTEQRDSAMYRCASTRLIQGDGYTFGSGTRLTVV.

In this sample, this clone turned up a few times. J is TRBJ1-5 and V is TRBV19; D gene unclear. This CDR3 has 15 amino acids. The V end lost 1 base, the J end lost 6 bases, and 13 bases lay between the germline ends. CDR1 is LNHDA, CDR2 SQIVND, per germline (reference sequence). The CDR3, as DNA: TGTGCCAGTAGTATAGTGGCCCGGGAGGGTCAGCCCCAGCATTTT. It translates to CASSIVAREGQPQHF.

This clone was counted only a few times. This rearrangement joins TRBV5-4 to TRBJ2-5; TRBD2 might be the D (6 bases). This CDR3 contains 13 residues. V gave up 1 base and J gave up 4 bases, with 8 bases separating them. Germline V lookup: CDR1 SGHNT, CDR2 YYREEE (reference sequence). As DNA, the CDR3 is TGTGCCAGCAGCTTGCAGGGAGGAGAGACCCAGTACTTC. Translated: CASSLQGGETQYF.

This sequence joins TRBV5-1 and TRBJ2-2, with 7 nucleotides matching TRBD2. V gave up 4 bases and J gave up 4 bases; unmatched junction bases: 7. There are 15 residues in the CDR3. The germline CDR1 and CDR2 sequences are SGHRS and YFSETQ. CDR3 sequence: CASSLSPGGTGELFF. The CDR3 nucleotides are TGCGCCAGCAGCCTGAGCCCGGGAGGCACCGGGGAGCTGTTTTTT.

This chain uses TRBV6-4 with TRBJ2-2; TRBD1 agrees at 7 bases. CDR1 is MRHNA, CDR2 SNTAGT, per germline. This CDR3 comprises 14 residues. The V gene end was trimmed by 4 bases and the J gene end by 2 bases; junction bases not matched to a gene: 1. CDR3: CASSGDSNTGELFF. Written as DNA, the CDR3 is TGTGCCAGCAGTGGGGACAGCAACACCGGGGAGCTGTTTTTT.

The chain links TRBV30 to TRBJ2-3; TRBD2 aligns across 9 bases. The V gene's germline CDR1 is GTSNPN and CDR2 SVGIG (reference sequence). Germline trimming cut 2 bases from V and 3 bases from J; bases unmatched to any gene: 6. CDR3 size: 15 residues. The CDR3 DNA follows: TGTGCCTGGAGTCGAAGACTAGCGGAAACAGATACGCAGTATTTT. Its translation: CAWSRRLAETDTQYF.

The chain joins TRBV29-1 to TRBJ2-1; the match to TRBD1 covers 7 bases. The germline V gene has CDR1 SQVTM and CDR2 ANQGSEA. With V trimmed by 7 bases and J by 5 bases, 8 bases remained unmatched. This CDR3 is 13 amino acids long. CDR3 sequence reads: CSGMITGDNEQFF. CDR3 sequence (DNA): TGCAGCGGGATGATAACAGGGGACAATGAGCAGTTCTTC.

This chain joins TRBV27 and TRBJ1-1, with TRBD1 matching 11 bases. Germline assignment: CDR1 MNHEY and CDR2 SMNVEV (reference sequence). J was trimmed by 4 bases and V by 4 bases; bases with no gene match: 2. The CDR3 is 14 residues long. The CDR3 region is CASSWDRGSTEAFF. CDR3 coding DNA: TGTGCCAGCAGTTGGGACAGGGGGAGCACTGAAGCTTTCTTT.

CDR3 coding DNA: TGTGCCAGCAGTGAAAGGCCAGGGGGCGCCTTCGGGTGTCAGCCCCAGCATTTT. This sequence encodes CASSERPGGAFGCQPQHF. The rearrangement uses TRBV6-1 and TRBJ1-5; TRBD1 aligns across 8 bases. V lost 2 bases, J lost 6 bases, and 15 bases stayed unmatched. The CDR3 totals 18 residues. The germline CDR1 and CDR2 sequences are MNHNS and SASEGT.

The chain joins TRBV5-5 to TRBJ1-6, with 7 positions matching TRBD1. Germline CDR1 reads SGHKS; CDR2 reads YYEKEE (reference sequence). Germline trimming cut 4 bases from V and 9 bases from J; bases unmatched to any gene: 4. The CDR3 spans 13 residues. CDR3 DNA sequence: TGTGCCAGCAGCCCGGACAGGTCTTCACCCCTCCACTTT. Its translation is CASSPDRSSPLHF.

The chain is built from TRBV19 and TRBJ2-7, with TRBD2 identical over 10 bases. Unmatched junction bases numbered 14, after V lost 4 bases and J lost 2 bases. The CDR3 is 18 amino acids. The germline gives CDR1 LNHDA, CDR2 SQIVND (reference sequence). CDR3 sequence reads: CASSSTLGLSGRAYEQYF. Written as DNA, the CDR3 is TGTGCCAGTAGTAGTACTCTAGGACTGAGCGGGAGGGCCTACGAGCAGTACTTC.

This clone came up once. The CDR3 reads CARGQGNSPLHF. The CDR3 bases are TGTGCCAGGGGACAAGGCAATTCACCCCTCCACTTT. The chain recombines TRBV2 with TRBJ1-6; D is perhaps TRBD1 (6 bases). CDR3 length: 12 residues. Germline CDR1 SNHLY, CDR2 FYNNEI. Between the trimmed V and J ends, which lost 9 bases and 7 bases, there was a span of 10 bases. The full variable domain, its missing parts supplied by reference TRBV2 and TRBJ1-6, is EPEVTQTPSHQVTQMGQEVILRCVPISNHLYFYWYRQILGQKVEFLVSFYNNEISEKSEIFDDQFSVERPDGSNFTLKIRSTKLEDSAMYFCARGQGNSPLHFGNGTRLTVT.

The chain's CDR3 is CASRTSGRAGNQYF. The CDR3 coding sequence is TGTGCCAGCAGGACTAGCGGGAGGGCCGGTAATCAGTACTTC. The chain recombines TRBV6-5 with TRBJ2-4; 14 bases are a match to TRBD2. The CDR3 is 14 amino acids. The ends lost 6 bases at V and 12 bases at J; junction bases unmatched: 7. Germline lookup yields CDR1 MNHEY and CDR2 SVGAGI.

The chain uses TRBV3-1 (or the pseudogene TRBV3-2) and TRBJ1-3; 9 nucleotides match TRBD1. The CDR3 has 17 amino acids. J lost 3 bases, V lost 3 bases, and 9 bases had no gene match. The germline gives CDR1 LGHDT, CDR2 YNNKEL (reference sequence). In nucleotides, the CDR3 is TGTGCCAGCAGCCAGACAGGGGGAGTAGGCTTTGGAAACACCATATATTTT. Amino acid sequence: CASSQTGGVGFGNTIYF.

V and J are TRBV7-8 and TRBJ2-3; the D gene is possibly TRBD2 (5 bases). V was cut by 5 bases and J by 2 bases, with 14 bases left in between. Germline V lookup: CDR1 SGHVS, CDR2 FQNEAQ. This CDR3 has 15 amino acids. This chain's CDR3 is CASSPRRRVTDTQYF. The CDR3 DNA follows: TGTGCCAGCAGCCCCAGGCGGCGGGTCACAGATACGCAGTATTTT.

This chain links TRBV14 with TRBJ2-1; D is undetermined. Germline CDR1 and CDR2: SGHDN and FVKESK. Trimming pared 0 bases from V and 9 bases from J, leaving 12 bases between. The CDR3 extends over 14 amino acids. The CDR3 loop reads CASSQELRAGEQFF. In nucleotides, the CDR3 is TGTGCCAGCAGCCAAGAACTTCGAGCAGGTGAGCAGTTCTTC.

The chain employs TRBV18 and TRBJ2-2, with D maybe TRBD1 (5 bases). The CDR3 totals 15 residues. V lost 6 bases to trimming and J lost 5 bases, with 16 bases between them. Per the germline V gene, CDR1 is KGHSH and CDR2 is LQKENI. This CDR3 reads CASSLAPGRTGELFF. The CDR3 bases are TGTGCCAGCTCTTTGGCCCCAGGGCGAACCGGGGAGCTGTTTTTT. The entire variable domain, with the rest obtained from reference TRBV18 and TRBJ2-2, is as follows: NAGVMQNPRHLVRRRGQEARLRCSPMKGHSHVYWYRQLPEEGLKFMVYLQKENIIDESGMPKERFSAEFPKEGPSILRIQQVVRGDSAAYFCASSLAPGRTGELFFGEGSRLTVL.

In this sample, this clone turned up a few times. This chain joins TRBV6-1 and TRBJ1-2, with TRBD1 matching 11 bases. This CDR3 is built from 17 residues. Per germline, CDR1 MNHNS and CDR2 SASEGT. The ends lost 1 base at V and 4 bases at J; junction bases unmatched: 8. The CDR3 sequence is CASSEVGQGAGLYGYTF. The CDR3 nucleotides are TGTGCCAGCAGTGAAGTCGGACAGGGGGCGGGCCTCTATGGCTACACCTTC.

V usage is TRBV5-1 and J usage is TRBJ2-1, with TRBD2 as a possible D gene (5 bases). The CDR3 has 15 residues. The germline V gene has CDR1 SGHRS and CDR2 YFSETQ. The V end was cut by 0 bases, the J end by 3 bases, with 10 bases between. CDR3 sequence: CASSLEGLNYNEQFF. Written as DNA, the CDR3 is TGCGCCAGCAGCTTGGAAGGACTCAACTACAATGAGCAGTTCTTC.

The genes are TRBV7-3 and TRBJ2-2; 9 nucleotides match TRBD1. Germline V lookup: CDR1 SGHTA, CDR2 FQGTGA. CDR3 size: 15 residues. The V gene end was trimmed by 4 bases and the J gene end by 10 bases; junction bases not matched to a gene: 10. CDR3 coding DNA: TGTGCCAGCAGCTCCGGACAGGGGTTAGTCGAGGAGCTGTTTTTT. The encoded protein is CASSSGQGLVEELFF.

The gene calls are TRBV18 and TRBJ2-7; D might be TRBD1 (5 bases). Trimming stripped 3 bases from V and 5 bases from J, with 14 bases between. CDR1 and CDR2 from the germline V gene are KGHSH and LQKENI. CDR3 length: 14 amino acids. The CDR3 DNA sequence: TGTGCCAGCTCACCCCGGCAGGGTCTACACGAGCAGTACTTC. It yields the protein CASSPRQGLHEQYF. The whole variable domain, remainder taken from reference TRBV18 and TRBJ2-7, is NAGVMQNPRHLVRRRGQEARLRCSPMKGHSHVYWYRQLPEEGLKFMVYLQKENIIDESGMPKERFSAEFPKEGPSILRIQQVVRGDSAAYFCASSPRQGLHEQYFGPGTRLTVT.